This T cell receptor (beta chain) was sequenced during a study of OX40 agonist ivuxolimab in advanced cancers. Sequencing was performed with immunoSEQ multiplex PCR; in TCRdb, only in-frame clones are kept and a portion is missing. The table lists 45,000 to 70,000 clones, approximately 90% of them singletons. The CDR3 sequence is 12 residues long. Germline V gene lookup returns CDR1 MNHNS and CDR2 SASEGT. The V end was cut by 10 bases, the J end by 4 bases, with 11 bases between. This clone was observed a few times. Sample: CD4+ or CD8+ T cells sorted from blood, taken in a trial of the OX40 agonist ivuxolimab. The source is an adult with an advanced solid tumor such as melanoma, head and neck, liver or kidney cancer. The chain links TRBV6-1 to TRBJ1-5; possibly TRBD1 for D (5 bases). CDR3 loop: CATAGRNQPQHF. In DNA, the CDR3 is TGTGCCACCGCAGGGAGGAATCAGCCCCAGCATTTT.